Below, one TCR beta chain is given with its context. Its target antigen remains unknown. Base qualities are not at hand, and no much larger clone is one base apart. TCRbeta CDR3 regions were amplified from genomic DNA using the immunoSEQ Assay, a bias-controlled multiplex PCR. For the original study's pipeline: Within the assay, amplification of reference gene primers was used to estimate how many nucleated cells each sample contained. Sequence reads were collapsed and filtered to measure the absolute abundance of every unique TCRbeta CDR3 rearrangement. Productive Simpson clonality was computed per sample as the square root of Simpson's diversity index over productive rearrangements. The clones in this table, taken by TCRdb from immuneACCESS, are in-frame only. Not every clone is retained; where verified, under half of the shortfall comes from an unresolved V gene, and the cause of the rest is unknown. V, J and clone size reflect that table, while D and trimming were determined from the DNA. The sample has about 100,000 clones on record, around 83% of them singletons. The ten largest account for 4% to 5% of the sample.

The data are from a study of blood T cell repertoires in COVID-19 (dated by TCRdb to 2020 to 2021). Context from the whole study: Samples covering the acute and convalescent phases of COVID-19 were provided by collaborators in the United States, Italy and Spain. The prospective study material was composed of cDNA or gDNA derived from T cells, B-cell-depleted T cells, or PBMCs. The dataset comprised deeply sampled blood TCRbeta repertoires from subjects exposed to, actively infected with, or recovered from COVID-19. The repertoires were released in a freely available public database meant as a resource for research on the immune response to SARS-CoV-2. Samples were obtained from the ongoing ImmuneRACE study (first 160 participants) and from 1,200 or so subjects provided by 6 global collaborators. The sample metadata nearly always contained a de-identified subject ID, COVID-19 status, age in years and sex. Where available, HLA class I and class II types were taken from metadata supplied by the sample provider and were not determined by assay-based typing.

The full study reports these points: Clinical and demographic metadata were provided uncurated, with the amount varying by source and participant.

The CDR3 numbers 14 residues from cysteine through phenylalanine. Solely the CDR3 DNA is kept, with 42 bases framed from the first base. The germline V gene provides CDR1 SGDLS and CDR2 YYNGEE. Deletion took 0 bases off V and 8 bases off J, with a span of 12 bases between the germline ends. Each collaborating institution followed its own protocols to collect whole blood in K2EDTA tubes. For TCRbeta analysis, collaborators shipped samples as frozen whole blood, isolated PBMCs, or DNA extracted from either of those sample types. The source of this sequence is a woman between 70 and 85 years old with acute or convalescent COVID-19. The chain employs TRBV9 and TRBJ2-1, with an unclear D gene assignment. Sequencing was carried out using peripheral blood. The sequence in DNA is TGTGCCAGCAGCGTAGACCCTATGGGCGATGAGCAGTTCTTC. This sequence encodes CASSVDPMGDEQFF.